What follows are 19 T cell receptor beta chains derived from one specimen sequenced in a study of vaccination and CD4 T cells after COVID-19. Researchers used the Oncomine TCR Beta short-read assay to sequence DNA from cultured CD4+ T cells. In TCRdb, the PCR reads were re-called with MiXCR into one record per CDR3 protein. This table has more than 12,000 distinct CDR3 sequences, about 50% appearing once. Sample treatment: roughly ten-day PBMC culture with coronavirus spike peptide pools or control peptides (ViraFEST assay). These receptors lack a known antigen. Material: CD4+ T cells from blood, cultured in vitro, obtained before SARS-CoV-2 vaccination. The receptors derive from a human donor who had recovered from COVID-19.

The chain couples TRBV7-2 to TRBJ2-3; 8 bases fit TRBD2. Germline CDR1 reads SGHTA; CDR2 reads FQGNSA. The CDR3 loop spans 16 amino acids. Unmatched junction bases numbered 8, after V lost 4 bases and J lost 2 bases. Here the CDR3 DNA reads TGTGCCAGCAGCTCCGATATAGCGGGACTCACAGATACGCAGTATTTT. Translated: CASSSDIAGLTDTQYF.

The rearrangement links TRBV9 to TRBJ1-2, with 7 positions matching TRBD1. The V gene's germline CDR1 is SGDLS and CDR2 YYNGEE. The CDR3 extends over 15 amino acids. With 4 bases clipped from V and 2 bases from J, the junction kept 8 bases outside the gene matches. In nucleotides, the CDR3 is TGTGCCAGCAGCCCACGGGACAGTTTGAACTATGGCTACACCTTC. Encoded protein: CASSPRDSLNYGYTF.

Only a few counts were recorded for this clonotype. The chain has TRBV7-8 and TRBJ2-5; D is perhaps TRBD2 (7 bases). CDR3 size: 16 residues. Per the germline V gene, CDR1 is SGHVS and CDR2 is FQNEAQ. The V and J ends lost 1 base and 5 bases respectively, with 17 bases between them. The CDR3 sequence is CASSLGTGGPWETQYF. CDR3 nucleotides: TGTGCCAGCAGCTTAGGAACGGGGGGCCCATGGGAGACCCAGTACTTC.

This clonotype has just a few counts. The rearrangement uses TRBV6-1 and TRBJ2-7; TRBD1 agrees at 10 bases. The CDR3 loop spans 15 amino acids. The germline V gene encodes CDR1 MNHNS and CDR2 SASEGT. Trimming took 6 bases from V and 4 from J; bases not matched to a gene: 9. The CDR3 spells CASSSPGQGFYEQYF. In DNA form, the CDR3 reads TGTGCCAGCAGCTCACCGGGACAGGGGTTTTACGAGCAGTACTTC.

This clonotype was picked up a small number of times. V is TRBV10-1 and J is TRBJ2-4; perhaps D is TRBD1 or TRBD2 (5 bases each). CDR3 size: 14 residues. Germline V CDR1 and CDR2: WNHNN, SYGVQD (reference sequence). V lost 6 bases, J lost 7 bases, and 16 bases lay in between. The DNA of the CDR3 is TGCGCCAGCAGCGCCGGGACCGCTCGCAACATTCAGTACTTC. Translation: CASSAGTARNIQYF.

This sequence joins TRBV6-1 and TRBJ2-1; D call uncertain. Trimming took off 6 bases at V and 5 bases at J, with 14 bases between the two ends. The CDR3 covers 14 residues. In germline, CDR1 is MNHNS, CDR2 SASEGT. Written as DNA, the CDR3 is TGTGCCAGCAGGAGCTCCCGGATAGACAATGAGCAGTTCTTC. This encodes CASRSSRIDNEQFF.

The rearrangement joins TRBV7-9 to TRBJ1-4, with D possibly matching TRBD1 (6 bases). The V end lost 4 bases, the J end lost 8 bases, and 20 bases lay between the germline ends. Per the germline V gene, CDR1 is SEHNR and CDR2 is FQNEAQ (reference sequence). This CDR3 region has 16 residues. This chain's CDR3 is CASSSDRKGKREKLFF. The CDR3 bases are TGTGCCAGCAGCTCCGACAGGAAGGGGAAGAGGGAAAAACTGTTTTTT.

In this sample, this clonotype turned up a few times. The chain couples TRBV7-8 to TRBJ1-5, with D uncertain. Trimming stripped 1 base from V and 6 bases from J, with 7 bases between. The length of the CDR3 is 13 residues. Germline V gives CDR1 SGHVS, CDR2 FQNEAQ. CDR3 in DNA: TGTGCCAGCAGCTTAGGCACGGGTCAGCCCCAGCATTTT. The encoded protein is CASSLGTGQPQHF.

This clonotype was seen more than once but under ten times. The chain combines TRBV19 with TRBJ1-5; D ambiguous. Germline CDR1 LNHDA, CDR2 SQIVND (reference sequence). The ends were cut back, 5 bases at V and 2 bases at J, with 7 bases in the middle. This CDR3 comprises 13 residues. This CDR3 is CASSWDRNQPQHF. CDR3 bases: TGTGCCAGTAGTTGGGATCGCAATCAGCCCCAGCATTTT. The full variable domain, with the rest looked up from reference TRBV19 and TRBJ1-5, is DGGITQSPKYLFRKEGQNVTLSCEQNLNHDAMYWYRQDPGQGLRLIYYSQIVNDFQKGDIAEGYSVSREKKESFPLTVTSAQKNPTAFYLCASSWDRNQPQHFGDGTRLSIL.

There are a few counts of this clonotype. The rearrangement links TRBV20-1 to TRBJ1-5, with a tentative D call TRBD1 (6 bases). V shed 1 base and J shed 3 bases, with 10 bases lying between them. CDR3 size: 14 residues. The germline CDR1 and CDR2 sequences are DFQATT and SNEGSKA (reference sequence). The CDR3 region is CSARGGGNNQPQHF. In DNA, the CDR3 is TGCAGTGCTAGAGGAGGGGGTAACAATCAGCCCCAGCATTTT.

The V gene is TRBV14, the J gene TRBJ2-1; 13 positions match TRBD2. Germline V gene lookup returns CDR1 SGHDN and CDR2 FVKESK. The J segment lost 7 bases and the V segment lost 8 bases, leaving 2 bases of the junction unmatched. The CDR3 runs 13 residues. Here the CDR3 reads CASRLAGGNEQFF. CDR3 in DNA: TGTGCCAGCCGACTAGCGGGAGGTAATGAGCAGTTCTTC.

V usage is TRBV20-1 and J usage is TRBJ1-6, with unresolved D. The CDR3 has 14 amino acids. Trimming pared 6 bases from V and 7 bases from J, leaving 16 bases between. Germline V gene lookup returns CDR1 DFQATT and CDR2 SNEGSKA (reference sequence). The CDR3 sequence is CSARGEVANSPLHF. The CDR3 DNA follows: TGCAGTGCCCGAGGAGAAGTCGCAAATTCACCCCTCCACTTT.

The gene calls are TRBV7-2 and TRBJ1-6; no reliable D call. Per germline, CDR1 SGHTA and CDR2 FQGNSA. The CDR3 consists of 14 residues. The V gene lost 0 bases and the J gene lost 10 bases, with 10 bases spanning the gap. The CDR3 protein is CASSLAGAQSPLHF. CDR3 in DNA: TGTGCCAGCAGCTTAGCGGGCGCACAGTCACCCCTCCACTTT.

In nucleotides, the CDR3 is TGCAGCGTTGGGCTGGGCCTAGGAGAGCAGTACTTC. Its translation: CSVGLGLGEQYF. The V gene is TRBV29-1, the J gene TRBJ2-7; D remains ambiguous. Germline V CDR1 and CDR2: SQVTM, ANQGSEA. The CDR3 covers 12 residues. The V end was cut by 4 bases, the J end by 7 bases, with 14 bases between.

V and J are TRBV19 and TRBJ2-2, with TRBD2 matching over 7 bases. This CDR3 comprises 15 residues. The trim removed 2 bases at V and 4 bases at J, leaving 4 bases unmatched. Germline V lookup: CDR1 LNHDA, CDR2 SQIVND (reference sequence). The chain's CDR3 is CASSIHGRSTGELFF. CDR3 bases: TGTGCCAGTAGTATACACGGGAGGAGCACCGGGGAGCTGTTTTTT.

This chain uses TRBV7-9 with TRBJ1-2, with D unclear. Between the trimmed V and J ends, which lost 5 bases and 2 bases, there was a span of 9 bases. Germline lookup yields CDR1 SEHNR and CDR2 FQNEAQ (reference sequence). CDR3 length equals 13 residues. The DNA of the CDR3 is TGTGCCAGCAGCCCGGACGGAAACTATGGCTACACCTTC. Amino acids: CASSPDGNYGYTF.

This sequence joins TRBV6-2 or TRBV6-3 and TRBJ2-7; TRBD1 matches 7 bases. J lost 2 bases, V lost 1 base, and 5 bases had no gene match. Germline V gene data show CDR1 as MNHEY and CDR2 as SVGEGT. This CDR3 region has 15 residues. CDR3 amino acids: CASSYFTGDTYEQYF. CDR3 DNA sequence: TGTGCCAGCAGTTACTTTACAGGGGACACCTACGAGCAGTACTTC.

CDR3 DNA: TGTGCCAGCAGTGGCCCTGGGTTGGGGGGCAATCAGCCCCAGCATTTT. Translation gives CASSGPGLGGNQPQHF. The chain recombines TRBV6-1 with TRBJ1-5; possibly TRBD1 for D (5 bases). The ends were cut back, 4 bases at V and 2 bases at J, with 15 bases in the middle. The CDR3 totals 16 residues. Germline assignment: CDR1 MNHNS and CDR2 SASEGT.

This clonotype was counted a few times. This chain joins TRBV6-5 and TRBJ1-6, with D unresolved. CDR1 is MNHEY and CDR2 is SVGAGI in the germline V gene. Trimming took off 3 bases at V and 14 bases at J, with 17 bases between the two ends. This CDR3 has 14 amino acids. The CDR3 DNA reads as TGTGCCAGCAGTTATTCCGAATTTCAATTCACCCTCCACTTT. Translating gives CASSYSEFQFTLHF.